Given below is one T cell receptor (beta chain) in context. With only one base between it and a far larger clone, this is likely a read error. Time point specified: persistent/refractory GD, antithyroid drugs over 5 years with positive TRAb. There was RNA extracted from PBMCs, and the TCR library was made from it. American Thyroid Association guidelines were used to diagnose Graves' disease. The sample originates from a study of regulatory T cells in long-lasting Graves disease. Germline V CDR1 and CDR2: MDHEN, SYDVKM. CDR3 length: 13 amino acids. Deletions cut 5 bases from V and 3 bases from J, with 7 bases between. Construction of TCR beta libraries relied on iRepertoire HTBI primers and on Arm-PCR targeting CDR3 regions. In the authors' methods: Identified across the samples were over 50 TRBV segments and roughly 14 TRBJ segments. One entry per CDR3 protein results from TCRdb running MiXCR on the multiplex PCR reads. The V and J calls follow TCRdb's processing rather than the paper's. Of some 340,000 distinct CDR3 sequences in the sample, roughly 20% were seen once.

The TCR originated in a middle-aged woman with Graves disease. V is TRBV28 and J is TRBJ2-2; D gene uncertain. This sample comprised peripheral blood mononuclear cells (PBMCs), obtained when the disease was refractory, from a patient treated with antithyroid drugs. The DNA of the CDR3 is TGTGCCAGCAGTACCCGGGACACCGGGGAGCTGTTTTTT. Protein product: CASSTRDTGELFF.